A single sample gave rise to the 4 T cell receptor beta chains below, sequenced in a study of CD8 T cells in Susac syndrome. Random hexamers were used to reverse transcribe the RNA input (about 0.45 to 1 ug). TCRdb re-called the immunoSEQ multiplex PCR reads through MiXCR, storing one row per CDR3 protein. The sample yields 250,000 to 300,000 distinct CDR3 sequences, roughly 84% seen once. The sample consisted of CD8+ T cells from PBMCs. These receptors originate from a human donor with multiple sclerosis.

V usage is TRBV9 and J usage is TRBJ1-1; 7 bases line up with TRBD1. Germline V gene lookup returns CDR1 SGDLS and CDR2 YYNGEE. The CDR3 is made up of 15 amino acids. The V segment lost 0 bases and the J segment 5 bases; nucleotides outside the gene matches: 7. CDR3 nucleotides: TGTGCCAGCAGCGTAGTCGGGTCAGGGGGAACTGAAGCTTTCTTT. It is translated as CASSVVGSGGTEAFF.

The chain couples TRBV5-1 to TRBJ2-3; weak D call: TRBD2 (6 bases). CDR1 SGHRS and CDR2 YFSETQ come from the germline V gene. Trimming stripped 5 bases from V and 4 bases from J, with 17 bases between. The length of the CDR3 is 15 residues. The CDR3 here is CASRTATGVPDTQYF. DNA of the CDR3: TGCGCCAGCAGGACGGCTACGGGAGTCCCAGATACGCAGTATTTT.

This sequence joins TRBV27 and TRBJ1-5; D gene unclear. The length of the CDR3 is 16 residues. The germline V gene has CDR1 MNHEY and CDR2 SMNVEV (reference sequence). Deletions cut 2 bases from V and 3 bases from J, with 14 bases between. The CDR3 DNA reads TGTGCCAGCAGTTTAATGGGTGGGTCGGTCAATCAGCCCCAGCATTTT. This codes for CASSLMGGSVNQPQHF.

V usage is TRBV12-3 or TRBV12-4 and J usage is TRBJ1-2; D unresolved. V gave up 4 bases and J gave up 3 bases, with 9 bases separating them. This CDR3 region has 13 residues. Written as DNA, the CDR3 is TGTGCCAGCAGTTCGGCCCCCTACTATGGCTACACCTTC. It codes for CASSSAPYYGYTF.